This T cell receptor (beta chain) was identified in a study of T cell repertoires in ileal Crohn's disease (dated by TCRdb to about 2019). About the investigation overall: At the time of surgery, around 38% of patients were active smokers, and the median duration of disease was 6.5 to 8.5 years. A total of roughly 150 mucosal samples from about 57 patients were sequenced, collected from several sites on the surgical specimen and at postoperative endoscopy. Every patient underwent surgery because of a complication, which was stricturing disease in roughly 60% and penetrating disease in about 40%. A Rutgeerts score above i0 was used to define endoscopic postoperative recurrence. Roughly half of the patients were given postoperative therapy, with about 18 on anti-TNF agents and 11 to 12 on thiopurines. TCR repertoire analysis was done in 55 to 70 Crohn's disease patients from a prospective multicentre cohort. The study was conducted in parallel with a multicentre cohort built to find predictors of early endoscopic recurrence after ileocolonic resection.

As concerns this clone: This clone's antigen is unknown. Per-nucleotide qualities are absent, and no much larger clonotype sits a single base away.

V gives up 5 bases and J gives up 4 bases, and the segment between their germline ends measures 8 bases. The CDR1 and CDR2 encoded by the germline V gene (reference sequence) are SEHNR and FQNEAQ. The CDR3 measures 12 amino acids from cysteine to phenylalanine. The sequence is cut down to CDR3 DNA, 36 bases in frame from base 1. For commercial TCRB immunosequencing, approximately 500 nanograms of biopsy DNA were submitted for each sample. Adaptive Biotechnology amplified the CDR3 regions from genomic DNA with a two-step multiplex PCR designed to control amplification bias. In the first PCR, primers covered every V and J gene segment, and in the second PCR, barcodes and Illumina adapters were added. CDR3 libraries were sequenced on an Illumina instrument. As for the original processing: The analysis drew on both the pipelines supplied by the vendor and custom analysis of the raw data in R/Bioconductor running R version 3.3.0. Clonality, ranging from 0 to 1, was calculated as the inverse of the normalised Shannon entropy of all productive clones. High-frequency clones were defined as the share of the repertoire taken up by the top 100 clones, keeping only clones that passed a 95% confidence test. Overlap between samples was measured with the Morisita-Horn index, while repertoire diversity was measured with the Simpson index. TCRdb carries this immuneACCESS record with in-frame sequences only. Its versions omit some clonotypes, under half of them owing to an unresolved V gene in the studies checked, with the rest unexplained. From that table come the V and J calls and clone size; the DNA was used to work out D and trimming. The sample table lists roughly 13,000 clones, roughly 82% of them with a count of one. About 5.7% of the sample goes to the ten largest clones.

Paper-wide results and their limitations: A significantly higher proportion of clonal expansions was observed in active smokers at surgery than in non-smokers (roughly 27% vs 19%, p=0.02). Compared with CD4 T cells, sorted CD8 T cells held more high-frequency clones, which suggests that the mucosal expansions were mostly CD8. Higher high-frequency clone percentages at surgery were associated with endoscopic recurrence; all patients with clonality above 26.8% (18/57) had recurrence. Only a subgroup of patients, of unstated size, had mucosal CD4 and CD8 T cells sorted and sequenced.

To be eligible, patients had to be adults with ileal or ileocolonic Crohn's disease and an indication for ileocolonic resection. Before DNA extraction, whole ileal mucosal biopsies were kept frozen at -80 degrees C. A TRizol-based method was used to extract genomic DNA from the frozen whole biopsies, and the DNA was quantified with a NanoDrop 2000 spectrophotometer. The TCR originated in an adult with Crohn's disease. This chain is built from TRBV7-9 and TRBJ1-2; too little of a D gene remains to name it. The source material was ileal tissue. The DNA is TGTGCCAGCAGCCATCGGTCCTATGGCTACACCTTC. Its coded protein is CASSHRSYGYTF.